This is a list of T cell receptor beta chains from one sample in a study of graft-versus-host responses after intestinal transplantation. Repertoires were generated with immunoSEQ multiplex PCR, while TCRdb's copy carries only in-frame clones and drops some. Of some 8,000 clones listed, 95% to 98% are singletons. The material sequenced was PBMCs, taken 23 days after intestinal transplant. All receptors come from a human patient who received an intestinal transplant, so some T cells may come from the graft donor. The CDR3 runs from the conserved cysteine through the conserved F or W. A D gene is named only where the DNA matches it firmly. Some rows mark clone size as missing; the rest say once, few, many or name a class of expanded clone.

>TRBJ1-1|.|.|TRBV6-5
TGTGCCAGCAGTGACTCGGCTGAAGCTTTCTTT
CASSDSAEAFF
>TRBJ2-4|.|.|TRBV18
TGTGCCAGCTCATGGCTCCCCGGGACCAGGGAGGCCAAAAACATTCAGTACTTC
CASSWLPGTREAKNIQYF
>TRBJ2-7|TRBD2|.|TRBV19
TGTGCCACCCGGACTAGCGGGAAGGCCTACGAGCAGTACTTC
CATRTSGKAYEQYF
>TRBJ2-2|.|.|TRBV4-2
TGTGCCAGCAGCCAAGGTGTACTAGGGGAGCTGTTTTTT
CASSQGVLGELFF
>TRBJ2-1|TRBD2|.|TRBV9
TGTGCCAGCAGCGGCCGACTAGCGGGAGAAACCTACAATGAGCAGTTCTTC
CASSGRLAGETYNEQFF
>TRBJ2-7|.|.|TRBV9
TGTGCCAGCAGCCTGACTCGGCTAGGAGAGCAGTACTTC
CASSLTRLGEQYF
>TRBJ2-1|.|.|TRBV5-5
TGTGCCAGCAGCTCCCGGTCGGGGGGCGATGAGCAGTTCTTC
CASSSRSGGDEQFF
>TRBJ1-2|.|.|TRBV27
TGTGCCAGCAGCGGGGGGGGGCTGGACTATGGCTACACCTTC
CASSGGGLDYGYTF
>TRBJ1-3|.|.|TRBV5-6
TGTGCCAGCAGCTTGGCGGGGGGAGAAGGAAACACCATATATTTT
CASSLAGGEGNTIYF
>TRBJ2-7|.|once|TRBV13
TGTGCCAGCAGCTTAGGCAGGTCGAGCTCCTACGAGCAGTACTTC
CASSLGRSSSYEQYF
>TRBJ2-1|TRBD2|.|TRBV7-2
TGTGCCAGCAGCCAAAGCCCGGGACTAGTATTCAATGAGCAGTTCTTC
CASSQSPGLVFNEQFF
>TRBJ1-2|.|.|TRBV19
TGTGCCAGTAGTATTCGGGGAGAAAGTTTTGTCCCAGTAGACACCTTC
CASSIRGESFVPVDTF
>TRBJ2-1|TRBD2|.|TRBV19
TGTGCCAGTAGCCTGGAGGGGAGGGGATCAAATGAGCAGTTCTTC
CASSLEGRGSNEQFF
>TRBJ1-2|.|once|TRBV6-5
TGTGCCAGCGGGGATAGCTATGGCTACACCTTC
CASGDSYGYTF
>TRBJ1-4|.|.|TRBV7-2
TGTGCCAGCAGCTCGGCCCCGGGGTCAACTAATGAAAAACTGTTTTTT
CASSSAPGSTNEKLFF